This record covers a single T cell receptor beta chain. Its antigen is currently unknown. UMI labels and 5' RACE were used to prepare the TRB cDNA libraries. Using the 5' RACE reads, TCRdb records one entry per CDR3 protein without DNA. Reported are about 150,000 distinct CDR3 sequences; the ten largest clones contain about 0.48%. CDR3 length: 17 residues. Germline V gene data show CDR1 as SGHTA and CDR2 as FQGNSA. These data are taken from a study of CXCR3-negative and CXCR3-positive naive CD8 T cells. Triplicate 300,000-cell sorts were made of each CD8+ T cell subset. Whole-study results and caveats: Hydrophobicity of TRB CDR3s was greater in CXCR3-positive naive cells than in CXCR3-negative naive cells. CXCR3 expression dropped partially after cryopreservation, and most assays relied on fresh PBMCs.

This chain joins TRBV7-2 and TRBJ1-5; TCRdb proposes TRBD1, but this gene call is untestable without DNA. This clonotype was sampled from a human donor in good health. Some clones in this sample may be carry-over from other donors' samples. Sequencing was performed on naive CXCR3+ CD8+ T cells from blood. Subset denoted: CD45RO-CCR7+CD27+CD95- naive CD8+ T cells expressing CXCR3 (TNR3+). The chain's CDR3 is CASSSLTGTAGNQPQRF.